The entry that follows covers one TCR beta chain sequence. The antigen is not known. Sequencing was performed with immunoSEQ multiplex PCR; in TCRdb, only in-frame clones are kept and a portion is missing. The sample contains 120,000 to 150,000 clones, around 93% of which appear only once. This sample is drawn from a study of T cell responses to AZD1222 COVID-19 vaccine. Study outcomes and limitations: Females outnumbered males among donors, who were mostly white British; clonal diversity was possibly underestimated. Reportedly, close to half of spike-specific TCRs are directed against unmutated variant regions.

This clonotype originated in an adult in good health. Sequencing was performed on peripheral blood, taken on day 0 of AZD1222 vaccination.

The DNA of the CDR3 is TGTGCCAGTAGTATAATTCCGGGACAGGGAATTCGGGGCACTGAAGCTTTCTTT. Amino acid sequence: CASSIIPGQGIRGTEAFF. The V call is TRBV19, the J call TRBJ1-1, with 9 bases identical to TRBD1. Germline-derived CDR1 and CDR2 are LNHDA and SQIVND (reference sequence). The CDR3 is made up of 18 amino acids. Trimming at V came to 2 bases and at J to 4 bases, leaving 14 bases not matched to a gene.